The following is a T cell receptor (beta chain) sequence with its context. The data are from a study of blood T cell repertoires in COVID-19. This CDR3 has 15 residues. The V gene lost 5 bases and the J gene lost 0 bases, with 14 bases spanning the gap. CDR1 is SGHDT, CDR2 YYEEEE, per germline. The repertoire was sequenced with immunoSEQ multiplex PCR; TCRdb's copy has only in-frame clones and lacks some. This repertoire shows some 180,000 clones, 84% found once; its top ten account for under 4%. Material: PBMCs or T cells enriched from blood (not recorded which). This receptor was identified in a woman in her 30s who had been exposed to COVID-19. J is TRBJ1-1 and V is TRBV5-6, with D perhaps matching TRBD1 (6 bases). The CDR3 DNA sequence: TGTGCCAGCAGAATCGCGTGGACAGTGAACACTGAAGCTTTCTTT. Translated, it gives CASRIAWTVNTEAFF.